This is a list of T cell receptor beta chains from one sample in a study of blood T cell repertoires in COVID-19. Libraries were prepared by immunoSEQ multiplex PCR; TCRdb keeps only in-frame clonotypes and omits some of them. The top ten clones hold around 15% of a sample with tens of thousands of clones, 75% to 80% of them seen once. The sequenced sample consisted of peripheral blood. Receptors originate from a human donor in a cohort sampled during active COVID-19. Both conserved end residues are part of each CDR3. The D gene is left open where the match is weak. Some rows have no size entry. The others give once, few or many, or a class for an expanded clone.

J gene	V gene	clone size	D gene	CDR3 protein	CDR3 DNA
TRBJ1-1	TRBV7-9	few	NA	CASSLGGPRSEAFF	TGTGCCAGCTCCCTCGGAGGCCCAAGATCTGAAGCTTTCTTT
TRBJ1-2	TRBV6-5	NA	TRBD1	CASLSLGTGYGYTF	TGTGCCAGCCTATCCTTGGGGACAGGCTATGGCTACACCTTC
TRBJ2-1	TRBV2	NA	NA	CASRTQGYEGSSYNEQFF	TGTGCCAGCAGGACCCAAGGGTACGAGGGCAGCTCCTACAATGAGCAGTTCTTC
TRBJ1-3	TRBV11-1	NA	NA	CASSKRSGVNTIYF	TGTGCCAGCAGCAAGCGCTCTGGAGTGAACACCATATATTTT
TRBJ1-6	TRBV5-1	NA	TRBD1	CASSLEGQYNSPLHF	TGCGCCAGCAGCTTGGAGGGACAGTATAATTCACCCCTCCACTTT
TRBJ1-1	TRBV30	NA	NA	CAWSRGGHTEAFF	TGTGCCTGGAGTAGGGGTGGGCACACTGAAGCTTTCTTT
TRBJ2-7	TRBV10-3	NA	NA	CAISGLAEVSSYEQYF	TGTGCCATCAGTGGGCTTGCGGAGGTGAGCTCCTACGAGCAGTACTTC
TRBJ2-7	TRBV5-4	NA	TRBD2	CASSLAVGTSGRYEQYF	TGTGCCAGCAGCTTGGCGGTAGGGACTAGCGGGAGGTACGAGCAGTACTTC
TRBJ2-7	TRBV30	few	NA	CAWSVFEANRDEQYF	TGTGCCTGGAGTGTATTTGAGGCTAACAGGGACGAGCAGTACTTC
TRBJ2-1	TRBV16	few	TRBD2	CASSRLAGMDEQFF	TGTGCCAGCAGTCGACTAGCGGGAATGGATGAGCAGTTCTTC
TRBJ2-7	TRBV2	NA	NA	CASRSGSGGEQYF	TGTGCCAGCAGATCAGGGTCTGGGGGGGAGCAGTACTTC
TRBJ1-2	TRBV29-1	NA	NA	CSVSGSGGSNYGYTF	TGCAGCGTTTCCGGGAGTGGGGGATCTAACTATGGCTACACCTTC
TRBJ2-7	TRBV18	NA	TRBD1	CASSFGTGTLYEQYF	TGTGCCAGCTCGTTTGGGACAGGGACGCTCTACGAGCAGTACTTC
TRBJ2-7	TRBV7-2	once	TRBD2	CASSLSGSGYEQYF	TGTGCCAGCAGCTTGAGCGGGAGTGGCTACGAGCAGTACTTC
TRBJ1-6	TRBV14	few	TRBD1	CASSPGTGDAAGSPLHF	TGTGCCAGCAGTCCCGGGACAGGGGATGCAGCTGGTTCACCCCTCCACTTT
TRBJ1-5	TRBV7-8	NA	NA	CASSLGGGAPSQPQHF	TGTGCCAGCAGCTTGGGCGGAGGGGCGCCCAGCCAGCCCCAGCATTTT
TRBJ1-1	TRBV28	NA	NA	CASRPGWGLFEAFF	TGTGCCAGCAGACCCGGGTGGGGGCTCTTTGAAGCTTTCTTT
TRBJ2-7	TRBV28	NA	NA	CASRMGGGSASYEQYF	TGTGCCAGCAGGATGGGTGGGGGGTCAGCATCCTACGAGCAGTACTTC
TRBJ2-6	TRBV28	NA	TRBD1	CASSPGTGIYGANVLTF	TGTGCCAGCAGTCCAGGGACAGGGATCTATGGGGCCAACGTCCTGACTTTC
TRBJ2-3	TRBV3-1/TRBV3-2	once	NA	CASSHPARGGGATDTQYF	TGTGCCAGCAGCCACCCAGCCCGAGGAGGGGGCGCGACAGATACGCAGTATTTT
TRBJ1-1	TRBV7-6	NA	TRBD1	CASSFDTGTGNTEAFF	TGTGCCAGCAGCTTCGATACCGGGACAGGGAACACTGAAGCTTTCTTT
TRBJ2-3	TRBV11-2	NA	TRBD1	CASSLTGGRDTQYF	TGTGCCAGCAGCTTAACAGGGGGGAGAGATACGCAGTATTTT
TRBJ2-1	TRBV9	NA	NA	CASSDSEYNEQFF	TGTGCCAGCAGCGACAGTGAGTACAATGAGCAGTTCTTC
TRBJ2-7	TRBV14	NA	TRBD2	CASSQGLAGSYEQYF	TGTGCCAGCAGCCAAGGACTAGCCGGCTCCTACGAGCAGTACTTC
TRBJ1-6	TRBV14	NA	TRBD1	CASSQPGGQVPSSYNSPLHF	TGTGCCAGCAGCCAACCCGGGGGACAGGTTCCGTCCTCCTATAATTCACCCCTCCACTTT